This entry features one TCR beta chain sequence. The TCR beta repertoire was assessed by survey-level immunoSEQ sequencing. Sequenced by immunoSEQ multiplex PCR; TCRdb stores in-frame clones only, minus some. There are tens of thousands of clones in the sample; 93% occur only once, and under 4.5% lies in the top ten. Input material: PBMCs. This sequence was found in a man between 35 and 55 years old with rheumatoid arthritis.

DNA for the CDR3: TGTGCCAGTAGTCATAAGGGGGCCCTCCCTTGGGAGCAGTACTTC. Amino acids: CASSHKGALPWEQYF. The rearrangement uses TRBV19 and TRBJ2-7, with 7 nucleotides matching TRBD1. J gave up 7 bases and V 5 bases, and 14 bases lay outside the gene matches. Germline CDR1 LNHDA, CDR2 SQIVND (reference sequence). CDR3 length: 15 amino acids. Combining the CDR3 with reference TRBV19 and TRBJ2-7 gives the whole variable domain DGGITQSPKYLFRKEGQNVTLSCEQNLNHDAMYWYRQDPGQGLRLIYYSQIVNDFQKGDIAEGYSVSREKKESFPLTVTSAQKNPTAFYLCASSHKGALPWEQYFGPGTRLTVT.